These T cell receptor beta chains were read from a single sample in a study of T-cell reconstitution after alpha-beta-depleted transplantation in children. TCRdb independently ran MiXCR on the PCR reads; one entry per CDR3 protein. The sample consists of roughly 100,000 distinct CDR3 sequences, around 6% of them appearing once. This sample comprised PBMCs, mostly from graft donor cells, obtained 60 days after TCRalphabeta/CD19-depleted stem cell transplant. Receptors were obtained from a female patient younger than 10 who had a stem cell transplant for Fanconi anemia, so the T cells may come from the graft donor. CDR3s include the opening cysteine and the closing phenylalanine or tryptophan. The order of the fields is J gene, V gene, CDR3 protein.

j_call: TRBJ1-4
v_call: TRBV5-6
cdr3_aa: CASSSIGRGANEKLFF

j_call: TRBJ2-4
v_call: TRBV12-3/TRBV12-4
cdr3_aa: CASTLRHLNIQYF

j_call: TRBJ1-6
v_call: TRBV28
cdr3_aa: CASRLPGSYNSPLHF

j_call: TRBJ2-3
v_call: TRBV6-1
cdr3_aa: CASSADRRYTQYF

j_call: TRBJ2-3
v_call: TRBV5-1
cdr3_aa: CASSSSGPRGTDTQYF

j_call: TRBJ1-6
v_call: TRBV7-8
cdr3_aa: CASSFLDGLSSYNSPLHF

j_call: TRBJ2-7
v_call: TRBV5-1
cdr3_aa: CASSLDSHRDRAYEQYF

j_call: TRBJ2-3
v_call: TRBV20-1
cdr3_aa: CSASGTGGTDTQYF

j_call: TRBJ2-7
v_call: TRBV7-6
cdr3_aa: CASSLFPGGVGSAAEYEQYF

j_call: TRBJ1-1
v_call: TRBV28
cdr3_aa: CASSFIGGTEAFF

j_call: TRBJ2-2
v_call: TRBV5-1
cdr3_aa: CASSLGQLNTGELFF

j_call: TRBJ2-1
v_call: TRBV30
cdr3_aa: CAWSVGGNPRQGEFF